Listed below are T cell receptor beta chains from one sample, sequenced in a study of CD8 T cells in Susac syndrome. TCRdb redid the calling of the immunoSEQ multiplex PCR reads with MiXCR, one entry per CDR3 protein. Among some 96,000 distinct CDR3 sequences listed, about 94% were seen once. The sequenced sample consisted of CD4+ T cells from PBMCs. All receptors derive from a human donor with Susac syndrome. Each CDR3 is given with its conserved first and last residue. The D gene is left open where the match is weak. A row's size may be missing; if present it is once, few, many or a size class.

v_gene: TRBV24-1
j_gene: TRBJ1-5
len: 14
d_gene: -
abundance: -
CDR3aa: CATSEDQGNQPQHF
CDR3nt: TGTGCCACCAGTGAGGATCAGGGAAATCAGCCCCAGCATTTT

v_gene: TRBV12-3/TRBV12-4
j_gene: TRBJ2-2
len: 17
d_gene: -
abundance: -
CDR3aa: CASSPFMRGSNTGELFF
CDR3nt: TGTGCCAGCAGTCCCTTTATGCGGGGAAGTAACACCGGGGAGCTGTTTTTT

v_gene: TRBV30
j_gene: TRBJ1-1
len: 12
d_gene: -
abundance: -
CDR3aa: CACTGPATEAFF
CDR3nt: TGTGCCTGTACGGGTCCCGCAACTGAAGCTTTCTTT

v_gene: TRBV3-1
j_gene: TRBJ2-4
len: 17
d_gene: TRBD1
abundance: -
CDR3aa: CASSQDGQGAAKNIQYF
CDR3nt: TGTGCCAGCAGCCAAGATGGACAGGGGGCGGCCAAAAACATTCAGTACTTC

v_gene: TRBV28
j_gene: TRBJ2-7
len: 12
d_gene: -
abundance: -
CDR3aa: CASRDGPYEQYF
CDR3nt: TGTGCCAGCAGGGACGGACCCTACGAGCAGTACTTC

v_gene: TRBV29-1
j_gene: TRBJ1-2
len: 14
d_gene: -
abundance: -
CDR3aa: CSVDDRRNNYGYTF
CDR3nt: TGCAGCGTTGACGACAGGAGAAATAACTATGGCTACACCTTC

v_gene: TRBV3-1
j_gene: TRBJ2-5
len: 16
d_gene: TRBD2
abundance: -
CDR3aa: CASSQGSGGYGETQYF
CDR3nt: TGTGCCAGCAGCCAAGGTAGCGGGGGCTATGGAGAGACCCAGTACTTC

v_gene: TRBV28
j_gene: TRBJ1-2
len: 15
d_gene: TRBD1
abundance: -
CDR3aa: CASSLPGQGGYGYTF
CDR3nt: TGTGCCAGCAGCCTACCGGGACAGGGGGGCTATGGCTACACCTTC

v_gene: TRBV3-1
j_gene: TRBJ1-5
len: 15
d_gene: -
abundance: -
CDR3aa: CASSQGRGLGQPQHF
CDR3nt: TGTGCCAGCAGCCAAGGCAGGGGATTAGGGCAGCCCCAGCATTTT

v_gene: TRBV5-1
j_gene: TRBJ2-5
len: 12
d_gene: -
abundance: -
CDR3aa: CASSAFQETQYF
CDR3nt: TGCGCCAGCAGCGCATTTCAAGAGACCCAGTACTTC

v_gene: TRBV2
j_gene: TRBJ2-7
len: 12
d_gene: -
abundance: -
CDR3aa: CASSEDQGEQYF
CDR3nt: TGTGCCAGCAGTGAAGATCAGGGCGAGCAGTACTTC

v_gene: TRBV24-1
j_gene: TRBJ2-7
len: 12
d_gene: -
abundance: -
CDR3aa: CATSGSSHEQYF
CDR3nt: TGTGCCACCAGTGGGTCTTCTCACGAGCAGTACTTC

v_gene: TRBV14
j_gene: TRBJ1-1
len: 12
d_gene: -
abundance: once
CDR3aa: CASSQVIWEAFF
CDR3nt: TGTGCCAGCAGCCAAGTAATCTGGGAAGCTTTCTTT

v_gene: TRBV15
j_gene: TRBJ1-2
len: 13
d_gene: -
abundance: -
CDR3aa: CATSRARLEGYTF
CDR3nt: TGTGCCACCAGCAGAGCACGATTGGAGGGCTACACCTTC

v_gene: TRBV13
j_gene: TRBJ1-2
len: 14
d_gene: -
abundance: -
CDR3aa: CASSLGRKTYGYTF
CDR3nt: TGTGCCAGCTCTTTAGGGCGCAAAACCTATGGCTACACCTTC

v_gene: TRBV10-3
j_gene: TRBJ2-1
len: 14
d_gene: TRBD2
abundance: -
CDR3aa: CAISQAGGYNEQFF
CDR3nt: TGTGCCATCAGCCAAGCGGGGGGGTACAATGAGCAGTTCTTC

v_gene: TRBV3-1
j_gene: TRBJ2-1
len: 14
d_gene: TRBD2
abundance: -
CDR3aa: CASSQVGTSWGQFF
CDR3nt: TGTGCCAGCAGCCAAGTCGGGACTAGTTGGGGGCAGTTCTTC

v_gene: TRBV25-1
j_gene: TRBJ1-6
len: 13
d_gene: -
abundance: -
CDR3aa: CATVQGGGSPLHF
CDR3nt: TGTGCCACCGTACAGGGAGGAGGCTCACCCCTCCACTTT

v_gene: TRBV4-3
j_gene: TRBJ2-1
len: 14
d_gene: -
abundance: -
CDR3aa: CASSQDRRSNEQFF
CDR3nt: TGCGCCAGCAGCCAAGATCGGCGTTCCAATGAGCAGTTCTTC

v_gene: TRBV28
j_gene: TRBJ1-1
len: 12
d_gene: -
abundance: -
CDR3aa: CASRQALTEAFF
CDR3nt: TGTGCCAGCCGACAGGCCCTCACTGAAGCTTTCTTT

v_gene: TRBV30
j_gene: TRBJ2-1
len: 16
d_gene: -
abundance: -
CDR3aa: CAWSVLRGRGDNEQFF
CDR3nt: TGTGCCTGGAGTGTACTGCGGGGGCGCGGAGACAATGAGCAGTTCTTC

v_gene: TRBV4-2
j_gene: TRBJ2-5
len: 15
d_gene: -
abundance: once
CDR3aa: CASSQDPNARETQYF
CDR3nt: TGTGCCAGCAGCCAAGATCCCAATGCCCGGGAGACCCAGTACTTC

v_gene: TRBV27
j_gene: TRBJ2-3
len: 15
d_gene: TRBD2
abundance: -
CDR3aa: CASRISGGLGDTQYF
CDR3nt: TGTGCCAGCAGGATTTCGGGGGGGCTTGGAGATACGCAGTATTTT

v_gene: TRBV5-1
j_gene: TRBJ1-5
len: 15
d_gene: TRBD1
abundance: -
CDR3aa: CASSAGTGVSQPQHF
CDR3nt: TGCGCCAGCAGCGCTGGGACAGGGGTGTCTCAGCCCCAGCATTTT

v_gene: TRBV20-1
j_gene: TRBJ2-3
len: 11
d_gene: -
abundance: -
CDR3aa: CSASNGDTQYF
CDR3nt: TGCAGTGCTTCTAACGGAGATACGCAGTATTTT

v_gene: TRBV6-5
j_gene: TRBJ1-5
len: 17
d_gene: -
abundance: -
CDR3aa: CASSYLGVPENNQPQHF
CDR3nt: TGTGCCAGCAGTTACTTAGGGGTGCCTGAGAACAATCAGCCCCAGCATTTT